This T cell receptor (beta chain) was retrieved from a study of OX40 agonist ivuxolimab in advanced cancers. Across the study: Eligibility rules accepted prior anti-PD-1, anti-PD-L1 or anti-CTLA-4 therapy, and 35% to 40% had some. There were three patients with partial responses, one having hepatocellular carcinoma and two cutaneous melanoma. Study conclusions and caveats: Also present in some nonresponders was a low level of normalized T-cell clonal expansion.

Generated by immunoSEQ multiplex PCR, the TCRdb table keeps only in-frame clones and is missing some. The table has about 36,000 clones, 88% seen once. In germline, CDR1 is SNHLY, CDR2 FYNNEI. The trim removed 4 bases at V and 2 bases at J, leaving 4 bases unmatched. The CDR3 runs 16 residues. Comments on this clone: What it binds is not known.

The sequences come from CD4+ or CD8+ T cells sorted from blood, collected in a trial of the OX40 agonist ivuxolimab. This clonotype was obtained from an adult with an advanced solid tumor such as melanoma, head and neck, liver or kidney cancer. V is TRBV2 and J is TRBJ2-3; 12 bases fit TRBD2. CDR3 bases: TGTGCCAGCAGTGCGACTAGCGGGGGACTCACAGATACGCAGTATTTT. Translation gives CASSATSGGLTDTQYF.